This is a list of T cell receptor beta chains from one sample in a study of glioma-infiltrating T cells. MiXCR, run by TCRdb on the multiplex PCR reads, gives a single entry per CDR3 protein. This sample has over 130,000 distinct CDR3 sequences; roughly 43% occur once, and the top ten carry 15% to 25%. The sequenced sample was glioma tissue, nonneoplastic brain tissue, or PBMCs (not recorded which). Source of these receptors: a human donor with low-grade glioma or glioblastoma, undergoing nonglioma brain surgery, or in good health (not recorded which). Each CDR3 is given with its conserved first and last residue. A D gene is named only where the DNA matches it firmly. Clone size appears in some rows only: once, few, many, or a class for an expanded clone.

J: TRBJ1-5
V: TRBV6-1
D: .
size: .
CDR3: CASRDIDQPQHF
DNA: TGTGCCAGCAGGGACATCGATCAGCCCCAGCATTTT

J: TRBJ2-1
V: TRBV4-2
D: .
size: .
CDR3: CASSRPSKYNEQFF
DNA: TGTGCCAGCAGCCGTCCTAGTAAGTACAATGAGCAGTTCTTC

J: TRBJ2-3
V: TRBV10-3
D: TRBD2
size: few
CDR3: CAISGTSGISTDTQYF
DNA: TGTGCCATCAGTGGAACTAGCGGGATAAGCACAGATACGCAGTATTTT

J: TRBJ2-1
V: TRBV7-2
D: TRBD1
size: many
CDR3: CARRLTGGLNEQFF
DNA: TGTGCCCGCAGACTGACAGGGGGCCTCAATGAGCAGTTCTTC

J: TRBJ1-2
V: TRBV12-3/TRBV12-4
D: .
size: few
CDR3: CASSSGIRGYGYTF
DNA: TGTGCCAGCAGTTCAGGGATAAGGGGCTATGGCTACACCTTC

J: TRBJ1-2
V: TRBV4-3
D: .
size: .
CDR3: CASSQDQPGQKGYGYTF
DNA: TGCGCCAGCAGCCAAGATCAACCGGGGCAGAAGGGCTATGGCTACACCTTC

J: TRBJ1-5
V: TRBV19
D: .
size: few
CDR3: CASSLNTDSSERPQHF
DNA: TGTGCCAGTAGCCTTAATACGGACAGTTCGGAAAGGCCCCAGCATTTT

J: TRBJ2-2
V: TRBV12-3/TRBV12-4
D: TRBD1
size: .
CDR3: CASSYWGTGTNTGELFF
DNA: TGTGCCAGCAGCTACTGGGGGACAGGGACCAACACCGGGGAGCTGTTTTTT

J: TRBJ1-2
V: TRBV28
D: .
size: once
CDR3: CASTPGRTWSGYTF
DNA: TGTGCCAGCACCCCAGGGAGGACCTGGAGCGGCTACACCTTC

J: TRBJ1-1
V: TRBV6-6
D: .
size: many
CDR3: CASSYGPRHTEAFF
DNA: TGTGCCAGCAGTTACGGCCCTCGGCACACTGAAGCTTTCTTT

J: TRBJ1-4
V: TRBV6-1
D: .
size: .
CDR3: CASSEASPLGWMFF
DNA: TGTGCCAGCAGTGAAGCCTCGCCTCTTGGTTGGATGTTTTTT

J: TRBJ2-1
V: TRBV6-5
D: .
size: .
CDR3: CASPRTGGGRRYNEQFF
DNA: TGTGCCAGCCCGAGGACAGGCGGCGGGAGACGCTACAATGAGCAGTTCTTC

J: TRBJ2-1
V: TRBV7-2
D: .
size: .
CDR3: CARSSGAGRNEQFF
DNA: TGTGCCCGCAGCTCAGGTGCAGGGCGCAATGAGCAGTTCTTC